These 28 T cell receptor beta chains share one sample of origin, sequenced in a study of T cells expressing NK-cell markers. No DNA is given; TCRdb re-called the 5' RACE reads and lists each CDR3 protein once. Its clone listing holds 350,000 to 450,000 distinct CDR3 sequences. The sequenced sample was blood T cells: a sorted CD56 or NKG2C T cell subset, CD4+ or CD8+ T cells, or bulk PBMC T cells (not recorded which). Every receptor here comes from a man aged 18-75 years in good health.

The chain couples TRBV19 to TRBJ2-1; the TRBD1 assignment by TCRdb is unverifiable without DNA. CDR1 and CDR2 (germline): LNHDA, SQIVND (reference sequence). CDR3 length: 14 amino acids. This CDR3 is CASARGTEYNEQFF.

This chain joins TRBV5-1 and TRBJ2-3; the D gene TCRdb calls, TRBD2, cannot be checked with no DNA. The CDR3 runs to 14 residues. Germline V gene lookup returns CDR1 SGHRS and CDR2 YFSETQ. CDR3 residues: CASSLEVSGMAQYF. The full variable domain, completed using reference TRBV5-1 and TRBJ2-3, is KAGVTQTPRYLIKTRGQQVTLSCSPISGHRSVSWYQQTPGQGLQFLFEYFSETQRNKGNFPGRFSGRQFSNSRSEMNVSTLELGDSALYLCASSLEVSGMAQYFGPGTRLTVL.

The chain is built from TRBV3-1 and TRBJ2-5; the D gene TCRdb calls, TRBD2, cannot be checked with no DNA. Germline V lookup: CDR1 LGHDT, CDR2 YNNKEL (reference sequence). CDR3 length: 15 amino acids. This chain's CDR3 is CASSLLSGKGETQYF.

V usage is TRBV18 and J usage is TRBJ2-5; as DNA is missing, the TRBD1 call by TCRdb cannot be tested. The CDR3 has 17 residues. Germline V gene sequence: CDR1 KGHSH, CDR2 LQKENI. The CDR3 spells CASSSGSPLRLRETQYF.

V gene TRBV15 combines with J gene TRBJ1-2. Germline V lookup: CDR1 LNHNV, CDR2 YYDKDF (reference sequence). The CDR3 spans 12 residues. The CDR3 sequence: CATSRTSYGYTF.

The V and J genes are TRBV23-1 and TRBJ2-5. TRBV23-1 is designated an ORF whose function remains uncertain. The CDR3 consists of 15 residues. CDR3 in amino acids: CASSQHSRDQETQYF.

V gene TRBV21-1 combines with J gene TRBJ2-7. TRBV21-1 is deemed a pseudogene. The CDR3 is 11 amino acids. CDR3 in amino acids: CAPGGSYEQYF.

CDR3 amino acids: CSAPTGTGILEQYF. The chain has TRBV20-1 and TRBJ2-7; TCRdb's assignment of TRBD1 cannot be checked, as there is no DNA. Germline CDR1 and CDR2: DFQATT and SNEGSKA (reference sequence). This CDR3 is 14 amino acids long.

The CDR3 loop is CASSPRTGHFSTDTQYF. The rearrangement joins TRBV7-9 to TRBJ2-3; TCRdb reports TRBD2, a call that lacks DNA to check it against. Germline V CDR1 and CDR2: SEHNR, FQNEAQ (reference sequence). The CDR3 covers 17 residues.

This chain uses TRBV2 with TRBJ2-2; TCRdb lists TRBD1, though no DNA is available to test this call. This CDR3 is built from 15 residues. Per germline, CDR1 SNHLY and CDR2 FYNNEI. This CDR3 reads CASTGPFTNTGELFF. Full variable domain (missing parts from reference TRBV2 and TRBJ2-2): EPEVTQTPSHQVTQMGQEVILRCVPISNHLYFYWYRQILGQKVEFLVSFYNNEISEKSEIFDDQFSVERPDGSNFTLKIRSTKLEDSAMYFCASTGPFTNTGELFFGEGSRLTVL.

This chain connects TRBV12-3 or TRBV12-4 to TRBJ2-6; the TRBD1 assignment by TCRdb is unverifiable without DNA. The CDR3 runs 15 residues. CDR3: CASNPTGSGANVLTF.

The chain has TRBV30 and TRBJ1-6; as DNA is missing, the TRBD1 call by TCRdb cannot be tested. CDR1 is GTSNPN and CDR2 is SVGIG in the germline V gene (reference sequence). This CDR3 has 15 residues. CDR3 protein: CAWKSDRVDNSPLHF.

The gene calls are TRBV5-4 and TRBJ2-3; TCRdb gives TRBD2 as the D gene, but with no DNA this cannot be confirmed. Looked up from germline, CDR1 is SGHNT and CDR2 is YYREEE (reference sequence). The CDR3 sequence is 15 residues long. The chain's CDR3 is CASSLELARADTQYF.

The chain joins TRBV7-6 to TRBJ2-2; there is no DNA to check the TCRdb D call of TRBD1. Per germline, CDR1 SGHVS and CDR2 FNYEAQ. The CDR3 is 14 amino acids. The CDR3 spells CASQRGPNTGELFF.

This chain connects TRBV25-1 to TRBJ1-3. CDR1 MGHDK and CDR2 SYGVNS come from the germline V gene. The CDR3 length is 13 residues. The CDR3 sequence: CASSEYAEETIYF.

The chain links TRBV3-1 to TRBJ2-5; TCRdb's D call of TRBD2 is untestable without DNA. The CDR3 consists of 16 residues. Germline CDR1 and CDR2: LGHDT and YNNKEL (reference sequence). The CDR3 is CASSQVSARGRETQYF.

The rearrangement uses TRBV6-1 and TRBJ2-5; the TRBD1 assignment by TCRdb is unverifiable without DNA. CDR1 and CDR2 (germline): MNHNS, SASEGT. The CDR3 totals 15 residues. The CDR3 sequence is CASSEVGTVQETQYF.

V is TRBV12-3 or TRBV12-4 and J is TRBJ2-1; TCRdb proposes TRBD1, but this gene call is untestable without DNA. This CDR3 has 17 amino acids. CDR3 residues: CASSFDSFLSSYNEQFF.

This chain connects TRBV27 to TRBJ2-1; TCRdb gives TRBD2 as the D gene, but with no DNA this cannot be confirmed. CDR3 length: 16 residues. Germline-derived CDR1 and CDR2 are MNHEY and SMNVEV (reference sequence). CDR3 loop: CASKRGSGGGRNEQFF.

The chain's CDR3 is CASSLGTGVSNQPQHF. This chain connects TRBV5-6 to TRBJ1-5; the D gene TCRdb calls, TRBD1, cannot be checked with no DNA. This CDR3 contains 16 residues. The V gene's germline CDR1 is SGHDT and CDR2 YYEEEE.

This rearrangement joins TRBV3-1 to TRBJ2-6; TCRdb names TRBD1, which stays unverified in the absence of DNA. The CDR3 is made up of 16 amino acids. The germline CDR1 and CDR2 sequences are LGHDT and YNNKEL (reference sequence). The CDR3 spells CASSLLRGYGANVLTF.

The CDR3 reads CASVPGADSYEQYF. The chain links TRBV28 to TRBJ2-7; without DNA, the TCRdb call of TRBD1 cannot be checked. This CDR3 is 14 amino acids long. In germline, CDR1 is MDHEN, CDR2 SYDVKM.

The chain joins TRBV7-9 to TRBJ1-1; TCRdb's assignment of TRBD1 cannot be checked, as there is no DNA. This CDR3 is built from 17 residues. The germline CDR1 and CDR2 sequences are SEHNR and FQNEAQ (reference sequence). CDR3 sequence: CASRLPLSGTENTEAFF. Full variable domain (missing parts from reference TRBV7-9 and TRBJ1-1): DTGVSQNPRHKITKRGQNVTFRCDPISEHNRLYWYRQTLGQGPEFLTYFQNEAQLEKSRLLSDRFSAERPKGSFSTLEIQRTEQGDSAMYLCASRLPLSGTENTEAFFGQGTRLTVV.

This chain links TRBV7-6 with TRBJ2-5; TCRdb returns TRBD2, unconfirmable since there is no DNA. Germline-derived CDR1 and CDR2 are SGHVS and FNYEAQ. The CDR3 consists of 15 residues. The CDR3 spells CASSLVAGIGETQYF.

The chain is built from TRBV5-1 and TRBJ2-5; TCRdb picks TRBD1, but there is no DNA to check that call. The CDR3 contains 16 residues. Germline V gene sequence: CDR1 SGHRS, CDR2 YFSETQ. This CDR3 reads CASSFPGQGVQETQYF.

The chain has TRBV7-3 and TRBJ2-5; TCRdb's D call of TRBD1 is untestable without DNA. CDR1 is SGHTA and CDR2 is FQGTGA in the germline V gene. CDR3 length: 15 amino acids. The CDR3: CASSLRGQGRETQYF.

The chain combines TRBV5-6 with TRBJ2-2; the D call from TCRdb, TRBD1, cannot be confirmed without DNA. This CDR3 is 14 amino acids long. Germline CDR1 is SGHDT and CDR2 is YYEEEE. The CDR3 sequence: CASEGAGWTGELFF.

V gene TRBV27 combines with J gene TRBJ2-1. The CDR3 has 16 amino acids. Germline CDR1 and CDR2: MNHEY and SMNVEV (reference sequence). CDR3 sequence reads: CASSSVPTGSYNEQFF.